What follows are 16 T cell receptor beta chains derived from one specimen sequenced in a study of cytomegalovirus exposure and HLA in healthy donors. PCR was performed using 60 Vbeta and 13 Jbeta primers. The method was immunoSEQ multiplex PCR; TCRdb's version includes in-frame clones alone and lacks a portion of them. Of 100,000 to 150,000 clones listed, less than 85% are singletons. The sample was PBMCs. The origin of the receptors is a young man in good health and CMV-seropositive.

The chain links TRBV5-1 to TRBJ2-2, with D tentatively TRBD1 (5 bases). Germline values: CDR1 SGHRS, CDR2 YFSETQ. Trimming removed 2 bases at V and 5 bases at J, with 13 bases between. The CDR3 totals 15 residues. The DNA of the CDR3 is TGCGCCAGCAGCTTTGGTCAGGGTGGGACCGGGGAGCTGTTTTTT. Translated: CASSFGQGGTGELFF.

The V call is TRBV30, the J call TRBJ2-2, with 9 bases aligning to TRBD1. Germline values: CDR1 GTSNPN, CDR2 SVGIG (reference sequence). The CDR3 runs to 16 residues. The J segment lost 7 bases and the V segment lost 4 bases, leaving 13 bases of the junction unmatched. CDR3 sequence reads: CAWTTNPGQGGGELFF. The CDR3 DNA follows: TGTGCCTGGACCACCAACCCGGGACAGGGCGGCGGGGAGCTGTTTTTT. The complete variable domain, with remaining parts taken from reference TRBV30 and TRBJ2-2, reads SQTIHQWPATLVQPVGSPLSLECTVEGTSNPNLYWYRQAAGRGLQLLFYSVGIGQISSEVPQNLSASRPQDRQFILSSKKLLLSDSGFYLCAWTTNPGQGGGELFFGEGSRLTVL.

CDR3 protein: CSVGTEYEQFF. The CDR3 nucleotides are TGCAGCGTTGGAACAGAGTATGAGCAGTTCTTC. This chain uses TRBV29-1 with TRBJ2-1; D gene ambiguous. This CDR3 spans 11 amino acids. V was shortened by 4 bases and J by 8 bases, with 9 bases between the two germline ends. Germline V gives CDR1 SQVTM, CDR2 ANQGSEA.

The genes are TRBV5-6 and TRBJ1-6, with unresolved D. Trimming removed 4 bases at V and 10 bases at J, with 12 bases between. Per the germline V gene, CDR1 is SGHDT and CDR2 is YYEEEE. The CDR3 sequence is 13 residues long. The CDR3 coding sequence is TGTGCCAGCAGCGAGCCGGTCGGGTCACCCCTCCACTTT. Translating it yields CASSEPVGSPLHF.

J is TRBJ2-7 and V is TRBV11-2; D possibly corresponds to TRBD1 (6 bases). Looked up from germline, CDR1 is SGHAT and CDR2 is FQNNGV. The CDR3 runs 13 residues. Trimming removed 4 bases at V and 6 bases at J, with 13 bases between. This CDR3 reads CASSSTGLGEQYF. The CDR3 DNA is TGTGCCAGCAGCTCCACAGGGCTGGGCGAGCAGTACTTC.

CDR3: CASSFSDRRNEQYF. In DNA form, the CDR3 reads TGTGCCAGCAGCTTTTCGGACAGGAGGAACGAGCAGTACTTC. This chain uses TRBV5-6 with TRBJ2-7; 7 bases align to TRBD1. Germline V gene sequence: CDR1 SGHDT, CDR2 YYEEEE. The V segment lost 2 bases and the J segment 5 bases; nucleotides outside the gene matches: 7. This CDR3 is 14 amino acids long.

This chain joins TRBV27 and TRBJ1-6, with 11 bases matching TRBD1. The CDR3 extends over 17 amino acids. The V gene's germline CDR1 is MNHEY and CDR2 SMNVEV (reference sequence). V was clipped by 5 bases and J by 0 bases; unmatched bases: 3. CDR3 loop: CASSRTGGFSYNSPLHF. DNA of the CDR3: TGTGCCAGCAGTCGGACAGGGGGCTTCTCCTATAATTCACCCCTCCACTTT.

This sequence joins TRBV9 and TRBJ2-1; 11 bases align to TRBD2. Losses at the gene ends were 3 bases for V and 8 bases for J; bases not matched to a gene: 7. This CDR3 contains 15 residues. The germline V gene encodes CDR1 SGDLS and CDR2 YYNGEE. The CDR3 sequence: CASSGTSGGLDEQFF. The CDR3 DNA is TGTGCCAGCAGCGGAACTAGCGGGGGCCTGGATGAGCAGTTCTTC.

V is TRBV30 and J is TRBJ1-2; TRBD1 matches at 11 bases. V shed 1 base, J shed 6 bases, and the junction held 7 bases outside the gene matches. CDR3 length equals 15 residues. The germline V gene encodes CDR1 GTSNPN and CDR2 SVGIG (reference sequence). CDR3 residues: CAWSGGQGARNGYTF. DNA for the CDR3: TGTGCCTGGAGTGGCGGACAGGGGGCGAGGAATGGCTACACCTTC.

V gene TRBV4-1 combines with J gene TRBJ2-7, with TRBD1 matching over 7 bases. Germline trimming cut 4 bases from V and 4 bases from J; bases unmatched to any gene: 10. The CDR3 sequence is 15 residues long. Per germline, CDR1 MGHRA and CDR2 YSYEKL. In DNA, the CDR3 is TGCGCCAGCAGCCCGAGGGACAGTACCATATACGAGCAGTACTTC. This codes for CASSPRDSTIYEQYF.

The J gene is TRBJ1-2, the V gene TRBV6-6; 7 bases are a match to TRBD1. The junction had 15 bases not matched to a gene; V was cut back by 6 bases and J by 8 bases. The length of the CDR3 is 15 residues. Germline CDR1 and CDR2: MNHNY and SVGAGI (reference sequence). The CDR3 region has the DNA TGTGCCAGCAGCCCTACAGACAGGGCAGTGGGAGGCTACACCTTC. As protein: CASSPTDRAVGGYTF.

V usage is TRBV7-8 and J usage is TRBJ2-7; TRBD1 might be the D (6 bases). The V and J ends lost 5 bases and 1 base respectively, with 12 bases between them. Germline CDR1 SGHVS, CDR2 FQNEAQ. The CDR3 covers 14 residues. The CDR3 DNA follows: TGTGCCAGCAGCATAACAGGGATATCCTACGAGCAGTACTTC. This translates into CASSITGISYEQYF.

The chain carries TRBV5-1 and TRBJ2-1; D gene uncertain. Germline-derived CDR1 and CDR2 are SGHRS and YFSETQ. This CDR3 spans 11 amino acids. The V gene lost 4 bases and the J gene lost 5 bases, with 4 bases spanning the gap. CDR3 nucleotide sequence: TGCGCCAGCAGCGAGAACAATGAGCAGTTCTTC. Protein sequence: CASSENNEQFF.

V is TRBV5-3 and J is TRBJ1-2, with D possibly being TRBD1 (5 bases). TRBV5-3 is filed as an ORF, its function uncertain. Trimming stripped 4 bases from V and 4 bases from J, with 14 bases between. CDR3 length equals 14 residues. Written as DNA, the CDR3 is TGTGCCAGAAGCCCTCCGGGGGTCTCCTATGGCTACACCTTC. Translation: CARSPPGVSYGYTF.

The genes are TRBV19 and TRBJ1-4; D is uncertain. This CDR3 region has 18 residues. The ends were cut back, 2 bases at V and 0 bases at J, with 16 bases in the middle. CDR1 and CDR2 (germline): LNHDA, SQIVND (reference sequence). In nucleotides, the CDR3 is TGTGCCAGTAGTATAACATGGTCCGCAGTTTCAACTAATGAAAAACTGTTTTTT. Translation gives CASSITWSAVSTNEKLFF.

This chain joins TRBV7-2 and TRBJ2-2; 7 bases map to TRBD2. The V and J ends lost 5 bases and 7 bases, in that order; junction bases with no gene match: 4. The CDR3 is 13 amino acids. CDR1 is SGHTA and CDR2 is FQGNSA in the germline V gene. The CDR3 DNA is TGTGCCAGCAGCCCATGGACTAGCGGGGAGCTGTTTTTT. Translated: CASSPWTSGELFF. Looking up the rest from reference TRBV7-2 and TRBJ2-2 gives the full variable domain: GAGVSQSPSNKVTEKGKDVELRCDPISGHTALYWYRQSLGQGLEFLIYFQGNSAPDKSGLPSDRFSAERTGGSVSTLTIQRTQQEDSAVYLCASSPWTSGELFFGEGSRLTVL.